These T cell receptor beta chains were read from a single sample in a study of vaccination and CD4 T cells after COVID-19. TCRdb analysed the PCR reads with MiXCR anew, one entry per CDR3 protein. The sample holds 9,000 to 15,000 distinct CDR3 sequences; 76% are singletons and the top ten take approximately 24%. Antigens of these TCRs are unknown. Sequences were obtained from CD4+ T cells from blood, cultured in vitro. Receptors were obtained from a human donor who had recovered from COVID-19. The CDR3 runs from the conserved cysteine through the conserved F or W. The D gene is left open where the match is weak. Where a row states a size, it is once, few, many or the class of an expanded clone; other rows omit it.

TRBJ2-2 - TRBV7-3 - TGTGCCAGCACCCACGCAGGAGTAACCGGGGAGCTGTTTTTT CASTHAGVTGELFF
TRBJ2-7 - TRBV7-2 - TGTGCCAGCAGCTTAGTAGAGGGATCCTACGAGCAGTACTTC CASSLVEGSYEQYF
TRBJ2-3 - TRBV20-1 once TGCAGTGCAGTGCTAGGGACAGATACGCAGTATTTT CSAVLGTDTQYF
TRBJ1-5 TRBD1 TRBV28 - TGTGCCAGCAGCTCGGGAAGGGGGCCCTCGTATCAGCCCCAGCATTTT CASSSGRGPSYQPQHF
TRBJ1-6 - TRBV27 - TGTGCCAGCAGTTTATTCACGCCTGGTGGTTCACCCCTCCACTTT CASSLFTPGGSPLHF
TRBJ1-1 TRBD1 TRBV27 - TGTGCCAGCAGTTTCGGTTCGGCAGGGGGGAACACTGAAGCTTTCTTT CASSFGSAGGNTEAFF
TRBJ2-3 - TRBV11-2 - TGTGCCAGCAGCTTGCCCTCCGGGGATACGCAGTATTTT CASSLPSGDTQYF
TRBJ1-1 - TRBV20-1 - TGCAGTGCTACAGAAGGTAGCACTGAAGCTTTCTTT CSATEGSTEAFF
TRBJ2-5 - TRBV9 - TGTGCCAGCAGCGTAGTCGGTCGGGGGGCGAGGGAAGAGACCCAGTACTTC CASSVVGRGAREETQYF
TRBJ2-5 TRBD2 TRBV6-2/TRBV6-3 - TGTGCCAGCAGCCCTTTGGGGGGGAGGTTGGAGACCCAGTACTTC CASSPLGGRLETQYF
TRBJ1-5 - TRBV7-9 few TGTGCCAGCAGCTTATGGAATCAGCCCCAGCATTTT CASSLWNQPQHF
TRBJ2-3 TRBD2 TRBV20-1 - TGCAGTGCGGAAGGGACTAGCGGAATAGATACGCAGTATTTT CSAEGTSGIDTQYF
TRBJ1-2 - TRBV6-1 few TGTGCCAGCAGTCCAGCGGGCCCTCTCTATGGCTACACCTTC CASSPAGPLYGYTF
TRBJ1-5 TRBD1 TRBV24-1 few TGTGCCACCAGTGCGGACAGGGGGGTTGGCAATCAGCCCCAGCATTTT CATSADRGVGNQPQHF
TRBJ2-7 - TRBV7-2 few TGTGCCAGCAGCTTAGCGGGGAAGAGGGAGCAGTACTTC CASSLAGKREQYF
TRBJ2-2 - TRBV7-7 once TGTGCTAGCAGCTTAATCCCCACTAGATCCACCGGGGAGCTGTTTTTT CASSLIPTRSTGELFF
TRBJ1-3 - TRBV7-2 - TGTGCCAGCAGCTTTTACAGCACCGGGACAGGAAACACCATATATTTT CASSFYSTGTGNTIYF
TRBJ1-5 TRBD1 TRBV28 - TGTGCCAGCAGGTCTGCAGGGACAGAGAGCTACAATCAGCCCCAGCATTTT CASRSAGTESYNQPQHF
TRBJ2-3 - TRBV20-1 - TGCAGTGCTAGACTAGGTATCACAGATACGCAGTATTTT CSARLGITDTQYF
TRBJ2-5 - TRBV7-2 few TGTGCCAGCAGCTTAACAGGGGGGGACGAGACCCAGTACTTC CASSLTGGDETQYF
TRBJ1-1 TRBD1 TRBV7-8 - TGTGCCAGCAGCTTACGGGACAGGGGGCCGGACACTGAAGCTTTCTTT CASSLRDRGPDTEAFF
TRBJ1-2 TRBD1 TRBV18 - TGTGCCAGCTCACCACAGGGGGCGTATGGCTACACCTTC CASSPQGAYGYTF
TRBJ2-7 TRBD2 TRBV7-2 - TGTGCCAGCAGCTTAGGTGGGAGGGCCCTCAACGAGCAGTACTTC CASSLGGRALNEQYF
TRBJ1-5 - TRBV7-2 - TGTGCCAGCAGCTTAGGCCCAGATCAGCCCCAGCATTTT CASSLGPDQPQHF
TRBJ1-1 - TRBV27 - TGTGCCAGCAGTTTTCGGGGGCGCTGGCCTGAAGCTTTCTTT CASSFRGRWPEAFF
TRBJ1-3 - TRBV20-1 few TGCAGTGCTCCGAGGGACCCACCTGGAAACACCATATATTTT CSAPRDPPGNTIYF
TRBJ2-2 TRBD2 TRBV7-2 - TGTGCCAGCAGCCTCTGGGGCCGACTAGCGGGAGATATTACCGGGGAGCTGTTTTTT CASSLWGRLAGDITGELFF
TRBJ1-3 - TRBV20-1 - TGCAGTGCTGGATTCCCCTCTGGAAACACCATATATTTT CSAGFPSGNTIYF
TRBJ1-1 - TRBV6-1 few TGTGCCAGCAGTGTTCGCACTGAAGCTTTCTTT CASSVRTEAFF
TRBJ1-1 - TRBV6-5 - TGTGCCAGCAGTTACTCGAGCTTGAGAAGCACTGAAGCTTTCTTT CASSYSSLRSTEAFF
TRBJ1-1 - TRBV15 - TGTGCCACCAGCACCCAACAGGGACCTCCTGAAGCTTTCTTT CATSTQQGPPEAFF
TRBJ1-6 - TRBV27 few TGTGCCAGCAGCCCACCTCGGAGGCCGTCACCCCTCCACTTT CASSPPRRPSPLHF
TRBJ1-3 - TRBV11-2 - TGTGCCAGCAGCCATTGGGCAGGGACGAAGGGAAACACCATATATTTT CASSHWAGTKGNTIYF
TRBJ1-2 - TRBV28 - TGTGCCAGCAGTTTCCCGCACCGCTATGGCTACACCTTC CASSFPHRYGYTF
TRBJ1-2 TRBD1 TRBV6-1 - TGTGCCAGCAGGACAGGGGGCTTCCATGGCTACACCTTC CASRTGGFHGYTF
TRBJ1-2 TRBD1 TRBV6-2/TRBV6-3 - TGTGCCAGCAACACAGCACGGGACAGGACCCGTTGGGGCTACACCTTC CASNTARDRTRWGYTF
TRBJ1-2 - TRBV11-3 - TGTGCCAGCAGCTTAGCACCTTGGGGTGGCTACACCTTC CASSLAPWGGYTF
TRBJ2-3 TRBD1 TRBV14 - TGTGCCAGCAGCCAACTCCTAGGACAGGGGACAGATACGCAGTATTTT CASSQLLGQGTDTQYF
TRBJ1-2 - TRBV4-3 once TGCGCCAGCAGCCAAAAGACAGGAAGTTATGGCTACACCTTC CASSQKTGSYGYTF
TRBJ2-3 - TRBV20-1 - TGCAGTGCTAGAGATCGGGACAGGGTTTGGCGGGAGGACACAGATACGCAGTATTTT CSARDRDRVWREDTDTQYF
TRBJ1-6 - TRBV11-2 - TGTGCCAGCAGCTTAGTATCCCCACAGGTGCCCAATTCACCCCTCCACTTT CASSLVSPQVPNSPLHF
TRBJ1-6 TRBD1 TRBV10-3 few TGTGCCATCAGTACGGGACAGGGTAATTCACCCCTCCACTTT CAISTGQGNSPLHF
TRBJ2-7 TRBD2 TRBV24-1 - TGTGCCACCAGTGATCCTGGGAGGGAGCGCAACGAGCAGTACTTC CATSDPGRERNEQYF
TRBJ2-5 TRBD1 TRBV5-6 - TGTGCCAGCAGCTTTGACAGGGTCGAGACCCAGTACTTC CASSFDRVETQYF
TRBJ1-1 - TRBV11-1 - TGTGCCAGCAGCCGCGCCGAGGGGGTTCGGACTGAAGCTTTCTTT CASSRAEGVRTEAFF
TRBJ2-2 - TRBV20-1 - TGCAGTGCTAGCTGGAGGTCCGGGGAGCTGTTTTTT CSASWRSGELFF
TRBJ1-1 - TRBV19 - TGTGCCAGTAGGGGAGGGCAGGGAGGGAACACTGAAGCTTTCTTT CASRGGQGGNTEAFF
TRBJ2-6 TRBD2 TRBV19 - TGTGCCACGACTAGCGGGAGTGCTGGGGCCAACGTCCTGACTTTC CATTSGSAGANVLTF
TRBJ2-7 TRBD2 TRBV27 - TGTGCCAGCAGTCCCCAACCGGGACTAGCGCACGAGCAGTACTTC CASSPQPGLAHEQYF
TRBJ2-5 - TRBV7-2 - TGTGCCAGCAGCTTTCGCAGGGACGGTGAGACCCAGTACTTC CASSFRRDGETQYF
TRBJ2-5 - TRBV20-1 - TGCAGCGCGATCTCAGCGACTTTACGAATGGAGACCCAGTACTTC CSAISATLRMETQYF
TRBJ1-1 - TRBV20-1 once TGCAGTGCTAGGGGGGCGAGGAACACTGAAGCTTTCTTT CSARGARNTEAFF
TRBJ1-6 - TRBV25-1 - TGTGCCAGCAGGCAGAATCAGGGATATAATTCACCCCTCCACTTT CASRQNQGYNSPLHF
TRBJ1-5 - TRBV27 once TGTGCCAGCAGTGATTCGAGGGGTCAGGTTCAGCCCCAGCATTTT CASSDSRGQVQPQHF
TRBJ2-7 TRBD1 TRBV6-5 - TGTGCCAGCAGTTACGGGACAGCTTCCTACGAGCAGTACTTC CASSYGTASYEQYF